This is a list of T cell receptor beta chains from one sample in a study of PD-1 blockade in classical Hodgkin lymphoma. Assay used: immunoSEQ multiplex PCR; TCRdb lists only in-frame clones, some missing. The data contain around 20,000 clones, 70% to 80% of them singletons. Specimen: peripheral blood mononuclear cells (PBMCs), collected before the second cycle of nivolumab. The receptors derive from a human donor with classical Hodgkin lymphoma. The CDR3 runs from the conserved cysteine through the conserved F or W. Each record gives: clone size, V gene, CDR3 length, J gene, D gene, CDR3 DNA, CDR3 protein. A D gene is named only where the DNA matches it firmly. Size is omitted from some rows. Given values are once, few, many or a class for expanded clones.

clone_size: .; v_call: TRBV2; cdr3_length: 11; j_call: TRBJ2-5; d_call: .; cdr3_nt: TGTGCCAGCGCGGCAGGAGAGACCCAGTACTTC; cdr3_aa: CASAAGETQYF
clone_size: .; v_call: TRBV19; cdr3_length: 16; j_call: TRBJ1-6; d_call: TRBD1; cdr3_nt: TGTGCCAGTAAGGACAAAACGGGACAGGGGGTTTCACCCCTCCACTTT; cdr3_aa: CASKDKTGQGVSPLHF
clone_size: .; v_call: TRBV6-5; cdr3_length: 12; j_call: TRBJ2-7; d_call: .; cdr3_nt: TGTGCCAGCAGTGAATCCTCCTACGAGCAGTACTTC; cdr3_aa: CASSESSYEQYF
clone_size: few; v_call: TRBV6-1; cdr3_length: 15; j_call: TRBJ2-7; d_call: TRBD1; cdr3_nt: TGTGCCAGCAGTGATTTTGGACAGGGTAAAGGCGAGCAGTACTTC; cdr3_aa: CASSDFGQGKGEQYF
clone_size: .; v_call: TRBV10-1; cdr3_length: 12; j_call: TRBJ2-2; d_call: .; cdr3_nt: TGCGCCAGCAGTGGGGGCACCGGGGAGCTGTTTTTT; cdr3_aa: CASSGGTGELFF
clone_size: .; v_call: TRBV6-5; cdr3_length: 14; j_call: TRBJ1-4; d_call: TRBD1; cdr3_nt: TGTGCCAGCAGTTTAGTAGGGACAGCGGAAAAACTGTTTTTT; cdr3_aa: CASSLVGTAEKLFF
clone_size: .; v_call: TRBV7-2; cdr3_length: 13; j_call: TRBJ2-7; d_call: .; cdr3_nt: TGTGCCAGCAGCTTAGACCCTCCCTACGAGCAGTACTTC; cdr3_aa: CASSLDPPYEQYF
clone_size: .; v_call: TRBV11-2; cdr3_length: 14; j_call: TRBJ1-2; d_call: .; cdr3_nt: TGTGCCAGCAGCTTAGTTGGGGTTAACTATGGCTACACCTTC; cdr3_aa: CASSLVGVNYGYTF
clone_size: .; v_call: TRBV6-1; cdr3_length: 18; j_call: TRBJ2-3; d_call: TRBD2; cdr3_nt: TGTGCCAGCAGTGAAGCGGGTGGGGGACTAGCGGGAGTAGATACGCAGTATTTT; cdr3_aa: CASSEAGGGLAGVDTQYF
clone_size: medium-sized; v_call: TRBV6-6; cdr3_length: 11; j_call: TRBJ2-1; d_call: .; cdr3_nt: TGTGCCAGCAGTAGCGGGAATGAGCAGTTCTTC; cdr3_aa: CASSSGNEQFF
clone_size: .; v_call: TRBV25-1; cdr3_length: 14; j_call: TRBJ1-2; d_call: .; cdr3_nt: TGTGCCAGCAGTCCCCCGGGGAGGGCCTATGGCTACACCTTC; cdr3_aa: CASSPPGRAYGYTF
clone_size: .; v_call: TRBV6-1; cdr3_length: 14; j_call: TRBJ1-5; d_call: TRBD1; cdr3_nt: TGTGCCAGCAGGACAGGGGTGGTGAATCAGCCCCAGCATTTT; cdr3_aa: CASRTGVVNQPQHF
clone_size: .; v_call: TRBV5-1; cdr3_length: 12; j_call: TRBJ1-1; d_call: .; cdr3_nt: TGCGCCAGCAGCTTGGACCAGCTTGAAGCTTTCTTT; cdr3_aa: CASSLDQLEAFF
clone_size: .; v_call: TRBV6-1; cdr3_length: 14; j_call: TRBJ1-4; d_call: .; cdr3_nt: TGTGCCAGCAGCGCGGTGGGGAGCGGTGAAAAACTGTTTTTT; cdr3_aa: CASSAVGSGEKLFF
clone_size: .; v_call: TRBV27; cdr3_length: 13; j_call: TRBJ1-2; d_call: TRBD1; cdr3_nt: TGTGCCAGCAGCATGAACCGGGACAGGGGGTATACCTTC; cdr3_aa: CASSMNRDRGYTF
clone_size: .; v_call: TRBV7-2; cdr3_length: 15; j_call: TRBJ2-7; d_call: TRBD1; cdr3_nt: TGTGCCAGCAGCTTACTCGGGACAGGGACCACAGGGCAGTACTTC; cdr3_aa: CASSLLGTGTTGQYF
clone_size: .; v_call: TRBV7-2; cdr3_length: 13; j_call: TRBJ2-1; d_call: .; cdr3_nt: TGTGCCAGCAGCTTAAGCTCAAACAATGAGCAGTTCTTC; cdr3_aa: CASSLSSNNEQFF
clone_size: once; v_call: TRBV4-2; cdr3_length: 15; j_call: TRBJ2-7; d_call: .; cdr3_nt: TGTGCCAGCAGCCAAGATCAGCAGGGGGGATACGAGCAGTACTTC; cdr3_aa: CASSQDQQGGYEQYF
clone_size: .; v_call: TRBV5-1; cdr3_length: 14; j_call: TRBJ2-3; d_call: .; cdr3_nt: TGCGCCAGCAGCCCCTTTAGAGACACAGATACGCAGTATTTT; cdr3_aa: CASSPFRDTDTQYF
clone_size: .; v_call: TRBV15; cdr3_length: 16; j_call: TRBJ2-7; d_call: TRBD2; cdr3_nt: TGTGCCACCAGCAGAGATAGGACTAGCGGCTCCTACGAGCAGTACTTC; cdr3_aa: CATSRDRTSGSYEQYF
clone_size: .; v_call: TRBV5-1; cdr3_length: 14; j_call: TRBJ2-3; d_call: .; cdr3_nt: TGCGCCAGCAGCTTGAATTCCATTACAGATACGCAGTATTTT; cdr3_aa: CASSLNSITDTQYF
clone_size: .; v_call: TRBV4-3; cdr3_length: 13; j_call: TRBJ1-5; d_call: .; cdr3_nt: TGCGCCAGCAGCCAAGGGGTCAATCAGCCCCAGCATTTT; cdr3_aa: CASSQGVNQPQHF
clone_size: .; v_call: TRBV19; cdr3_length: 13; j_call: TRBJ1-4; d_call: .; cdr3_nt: TGTGCCACTCGGACTACAACTAATGAAAAACTGTTTTTT; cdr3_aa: CATRTTTNEKLFF
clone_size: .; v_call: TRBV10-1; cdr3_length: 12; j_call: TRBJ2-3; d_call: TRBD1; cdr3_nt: TGCGCCAGCGCCGGGACAGGGGATACGCAGTATTTT; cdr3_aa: CASAGTGDTQYF
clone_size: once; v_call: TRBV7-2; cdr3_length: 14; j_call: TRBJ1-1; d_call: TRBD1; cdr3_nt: TGTGCCAGCAGCTCCGGACAGGGGGCGACTGAAGCTTTCTTT; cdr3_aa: CASSSGQGATEAFF
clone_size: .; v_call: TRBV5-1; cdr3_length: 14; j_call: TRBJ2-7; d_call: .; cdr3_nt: TGCGCCAGCAGCTTGGGGGCGGTGAGGAACGAGCAGTACTTC; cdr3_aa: CASSLGAVRNEQYF
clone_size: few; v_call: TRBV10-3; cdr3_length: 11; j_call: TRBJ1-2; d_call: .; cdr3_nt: TGTGCCAGCAGCGGCGGTTTGGACTACACCTTC; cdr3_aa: CASSGGLDYTF
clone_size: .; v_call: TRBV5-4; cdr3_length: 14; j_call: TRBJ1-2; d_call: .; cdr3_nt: TGTGCCAGCAGCTACCTGACACCTCACTATGGCTACACCTTC; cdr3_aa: CASSYLTPHYGYTF
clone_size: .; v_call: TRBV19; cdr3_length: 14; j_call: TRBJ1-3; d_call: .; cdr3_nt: TGTGCCAGTACCCCGCCGAACTCTGGAAACACCATATATTTT; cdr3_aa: CASTPPNSGNTIYF
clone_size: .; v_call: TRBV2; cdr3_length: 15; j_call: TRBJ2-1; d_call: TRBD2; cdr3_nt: TGTGCCAGCAGTGGGACTAGCGGGGGGGCCGATGAGCAGTTCTTC; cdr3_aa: CASSGTSGGADEQFF
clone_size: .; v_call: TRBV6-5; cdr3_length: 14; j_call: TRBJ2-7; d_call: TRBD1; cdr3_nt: TGTGCCAGCAGTTACTCCGGGACAGACTACGAGCAGTACTTC; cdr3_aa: CASSYSGTDYEQYF
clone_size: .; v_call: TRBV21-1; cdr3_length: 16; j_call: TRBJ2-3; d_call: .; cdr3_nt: TGTGCCAGCAGCAAAGAGCAGGTCTCGGGCACAGATACGCAGTATTTT; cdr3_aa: CASSKEQVSGTDTQYF
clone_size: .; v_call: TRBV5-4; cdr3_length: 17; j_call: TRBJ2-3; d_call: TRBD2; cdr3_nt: TGTGCCAGCAGCTCGGGACTAGCGGGGCGTAGCACAGATACGCAGTATTTT; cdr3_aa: CASSSGLAGRSTDTQYF
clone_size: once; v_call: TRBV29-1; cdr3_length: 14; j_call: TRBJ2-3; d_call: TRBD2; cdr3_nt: TGCAGCGCCGAAGGGCGGGGGGGCAGGGATACGCAGTATTTT; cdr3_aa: CSAEGRGGRDTQYF
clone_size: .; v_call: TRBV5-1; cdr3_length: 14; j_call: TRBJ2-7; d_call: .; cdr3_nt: TGCGCCAGCAGCTTGGTCCACGACAGTTACGAGCAGTACTTC; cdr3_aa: CASSLVHDSYEQYF
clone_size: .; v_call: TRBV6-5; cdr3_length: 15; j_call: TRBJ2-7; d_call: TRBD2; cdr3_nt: TGTGCCAGCAGTTGGGTCAGAGCGGGGGGCTACGAGCAGTACTTC; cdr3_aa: CASSWVRAGGYEQYF
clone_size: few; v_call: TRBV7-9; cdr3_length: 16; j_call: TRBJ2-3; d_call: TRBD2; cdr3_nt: TGTGCCAGCAGCTCCGTAGCGGGATCTAGCACAGATACGCAGTATTTT; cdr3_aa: CASSSVAGSSTDTQYF
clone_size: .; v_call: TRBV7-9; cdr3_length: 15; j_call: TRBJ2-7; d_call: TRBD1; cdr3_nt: TGTGCCAGCAGCGGACAGGGAAGGGCCCTGGACGAGCAGTACTTC; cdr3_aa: CASSGQGRALDEQYF
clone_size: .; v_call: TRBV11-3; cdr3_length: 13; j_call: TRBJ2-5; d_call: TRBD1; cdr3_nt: TGTGCCAGCAGACCAACAGGGGAAGAGACCCAGTACTTC; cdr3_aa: CASRPTGEETQYF
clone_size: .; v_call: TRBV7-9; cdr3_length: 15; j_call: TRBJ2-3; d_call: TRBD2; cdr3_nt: TGTGCCAGCAGCTTAGCGACTAGCGGGAGGGATACGCAGTATTTT; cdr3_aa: CASSLATSGRDTQYF
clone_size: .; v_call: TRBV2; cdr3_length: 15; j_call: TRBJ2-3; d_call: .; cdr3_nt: TGTGCCAGCAGTGAAAGGGGGGGTAACACAGATACGCAGTATTTT; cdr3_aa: CASSERGGNTDTQYF
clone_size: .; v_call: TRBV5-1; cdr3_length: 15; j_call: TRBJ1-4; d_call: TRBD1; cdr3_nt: TGCGCCAGCAGCTTCTCCGGGACAGGGGCTGAAAAACTGTTTTTT; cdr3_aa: CASSFSGTGAEKLFF
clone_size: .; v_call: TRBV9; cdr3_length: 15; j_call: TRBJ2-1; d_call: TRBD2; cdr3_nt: TGTGCCAGCAGCGTAGGAACGGGAGGGCCTGTGGAGCAGTTCTTC; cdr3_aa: CASSVGTGGPVEQFF
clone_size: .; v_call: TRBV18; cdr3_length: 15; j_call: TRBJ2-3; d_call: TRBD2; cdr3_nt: TGTGCCAGCTCCCCTTTAGCGGGACGCACAGATACGCAGTATTTT; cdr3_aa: CASSPLAGRTDTQYF
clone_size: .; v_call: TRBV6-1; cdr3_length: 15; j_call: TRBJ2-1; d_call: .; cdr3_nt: TGTGCCAGCAGTGAAACCCAGTATTTTGGGAATGAGCAGTTCTTC; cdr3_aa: CASSETQYFGNEQFF
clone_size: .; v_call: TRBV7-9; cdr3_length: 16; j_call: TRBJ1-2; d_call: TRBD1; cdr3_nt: TGTGCCAGCAGTTACTTCCGGGACAGGGATAGCTATGGCTACACCTTC; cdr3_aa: CASSYFRDRDSYGYTF
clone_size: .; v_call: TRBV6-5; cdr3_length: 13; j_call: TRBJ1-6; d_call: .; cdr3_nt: TGTGCCATCGGACGGTCCTATAATTCACCCCTCCACTTT; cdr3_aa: CAIGRSYNSPLHF
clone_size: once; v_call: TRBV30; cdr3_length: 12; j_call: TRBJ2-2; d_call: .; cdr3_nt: TGTGCCTGGAGTGTATTAACCGGGGAGCTGTTTTTT; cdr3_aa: CAWSVLTGELFF
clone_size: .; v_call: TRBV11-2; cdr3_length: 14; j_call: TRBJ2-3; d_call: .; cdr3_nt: TGTGCCAGCAGCTTACAGGGACTGGCAGATACGCAGTATTTT; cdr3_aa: CASSLQGLADTQYF
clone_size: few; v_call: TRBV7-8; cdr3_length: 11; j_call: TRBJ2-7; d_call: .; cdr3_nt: TGTGCCAGCAGCCATAGATACGAGCAGTACTTC; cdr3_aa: CASSHRYEQYF
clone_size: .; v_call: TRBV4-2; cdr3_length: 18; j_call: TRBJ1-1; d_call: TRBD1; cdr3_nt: TGTGCCAGCAGCCTTTTCATTACAGGGGAAATAATGAACACTGAAGCTTTCTTT; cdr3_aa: CASSLFITGEIMNTEAFF
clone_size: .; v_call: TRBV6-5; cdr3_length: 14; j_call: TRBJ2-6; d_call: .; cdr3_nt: TGTGCCAGCAGCCGCCGGGCAGGGGCCAACGTCCTGACTTTC; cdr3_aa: CASSRRAGANVLTF
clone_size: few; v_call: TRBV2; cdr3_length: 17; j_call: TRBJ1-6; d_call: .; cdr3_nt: TGTGCCAGCACCAGGGGTGGACGGAGCTCCTATAATTCACCCCTCCACTTT; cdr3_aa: CASTRGGRSSYNSPLHF
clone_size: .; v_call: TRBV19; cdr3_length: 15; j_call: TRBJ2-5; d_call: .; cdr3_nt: TGTGCCAGTAGTATAGGACTCAGGGGGGGGGAGACCCAGTACTTC; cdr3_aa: CASSIGLRGGETQYF
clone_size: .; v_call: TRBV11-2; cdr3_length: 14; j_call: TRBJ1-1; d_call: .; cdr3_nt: TGTGCCAGCAGCTTAGGGCCAGGAAGCACTGAAGCTTTCTTT; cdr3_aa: CASSLGPGSTEAFF